A selection of T cell receptor beta chains follows, all from one sample in a study of T and B cells in COVID-19 patients. TCRdb re-called the multiplex PCR reads through MiXCR, storing one row per CDR3 protein. In the table there are 3,000 or so distinct CDR3 sequences, approximately 30% of which are singletons. What was sequenced was blood. These receptors all come from a human donor with active COVID-19. The donor label of this sample is uncertain. CDR3s include the opening cysteine and the closing phenylalanine or tryptophan. Fields, in order: V gene, D gene, J gene, clone size, CDR3 protein, CDR3 DNA. A D gene is named only where the DNA matches it firmly. Rows give clone size only sometimes, using once, few, many, or a class for an expanded clone.

v_gene: TRBV5-6; d_gene: TRBD2; j_gene: TRBJ2-7; abundance: .; CDR3aa: CASSLGGGRHYEQYF; CDR3nt: TGTGCCAGCAGCTTGGGCGGGGGGCGACACTACGAGCAGTACTTC
v_gene: TRBV10-3; d_gene: .; j_gene: TRBJ2-7; abundance: .; CDR3aa: CAISRDFSYEQYF; CDR3nt: TGTGCCATCAGTCGCGACTTTTCCTACGAGCAGTACTTC
v_gene: TRBV29-1; d_gene: TRBD1; j_gene: TRBJ2-2; abundance: medium-sized; CDR3aa: CSVGTGAGGGELFF; CDR3nt: TGCAGCGTGGGGACAGGGGCTGGTGGCGGGGAGCTGTTTTTT
v_gene: TRBV6-5; d_gene: TRBD2; j_gene: TRBJ2-2; abundance: .; CDR3aa: CASTVPGTIYAANTGELFF; CDR3nt: TGTGCCAGCACTGTCCCCGGGACTATATACGCTGCGAACACCGGGGAGCTGTTTTTT
v_gene: TRBV12-3/TRBV12-4; d_gene: TRBD1; j_gene: TRBJ1-1; abundance: few; CDR3aa: CASSLATGMKAFF; CDR3nt: TGTGCCAGCAGTTTGGCGACAGGGATGAAAGCTTTCTTT
v_gene: TRBV27; d_gene: .; j_gene: TRBJ2-5; abundance: .; CDR3aa: CASSSGVSGGLKTQYF; CDR3nt: TGTGCCAGCAGTTCAGGGGTTTCGGGGGGTTTAAAGACCCAGTACTTC
v_gene: TRBV19; d_gene: TRBD1; j_gene: TRBJ1-4; abundance: few; CDR3aa: CASSIRGPREKLFF; CDR3nt: TGTGCCAGTAGTATCAGGGGGCCCCGTGAAAAACTGTTTTTT
v_gene: TRBV18; d_gene: .; j_gene: TRBJ1-1; abundance: .; CDR3aa: CASSPGGGLGSNTEAFF; CDR3nt: TGTGCCAGCTCGCCCGGGGGGGGACTGGGATCGAACACTGAAGCTTTCTTT
v_gene: TRBV6-5; d_gene: TRBD2; j_gene: TRBJ2-3; abundance: few; CDR3aa: CASTSGGLADTQYF; CDR3nt: TGTGCCAGCACTAGCGGGGGACTCGCAGATACGCAGTATTTT
v_gene: TRBV12-3/TRBV12-4; d_gene: TRBD1; j_gene: TRBJ1-6; abundance: medium-sized; CDR3aa: CASRPTGGANNSPLHF; CDR3nt: TGTGCCAGCAGGCCTACAGGGGGAGCGAATAATTCACCCCTCCACTTT
v_gene: TRBV20-1; d_gene: .; j_gene: TRBJ1-1; abundance: few; CDR3aa: CSAYLNTEAFF; CDR3nt: TGCAGTGCTTACCTGAACACTGAAGCTTTCTTT
v_gene: TRBV5-1; d_gene: TRBD2; j_gene: TRBJ2-1; abundance: .; CDR3aa: CASSLELAGGPGEQFF; CDR3nt: TGCGCCAGCAGCTTGGAACTAGCGGGGGGGCCGGGTGAGCAGTTCTTC
v_gene: TRBV5-5; d_gene: TRBD1; j_gene: TRBJ2-6; abundance: .; CDR3aa: CASSLGDSFSGANVLTF; CDR3nt: TGCGCCAGCAGCTTGGGGGACAGCTTCTCTGGGGCCAACGTCCTGACTTTC
v_gene: TRBV6-6; d_gene: TRBD2; j_gene: TRBJ2-3; abundance: few; CDR3aa: CASSSVAGGLTDTQYF; CDR3nt: TGTGCCAGCAGTTCTGTAGCGGGGGGGCTTACAGATACGCAGTATTTT
v_gene: TRBV4-3; d_gene: .; j_gene: TRBJ2-1; abundance: .; CDR3aa: CASRDRGEVYNEQFF; CDR3nt: TGCGCCAGCAGGGATAGGGGGGAAGTCTACAATGAGCAGTTCTTC
v_gene: TRBV7-2; d_gene: .; j_gene: TRBJ2-3; abundance: .; CDR3aa: CASSLGRDTQYF; CDR3nt: TGTGCCAGCAGCTTAGGGAGAGATACGCAGTATTTT
v_gene: TRBV18; d_gene: .; j_gene: TRBJ1-1; abundance: .; CDR3aa: CASSPTGNTEAFF; CDR3nt: TGTGCCAGCTCTCCTACAGGGAACACTGAAGCTTTCTTT
v_gene: TRBV19; d_gene: .; j_gene: TRBJ2-2; abundance: .; CDR3aa: CASSAQGGGTGELFF; CDR3nt: TGTGCCAGTAGTGCACAGGGGGGAGGGACCGGGGAGCTGTTTTTT
v_gene: TRBV5-6; d_gene: .; j_gene: TRBJ1-5; abundance: few; CDR3aa: CASSFRRDRPQHF; CDR3nt: TGTGCCAGCAGCTTTAGGAGGGATCGGCCCCAGCATTTT
v_gene: TRBV5-1; d_gene: TRBD2; j_gene: TRBJ2-7; abundance: .; CDR3aa: CASSFTGTSSYEQYF; CDR3nt: TGCGCCAGCAGCTTTACAGGGACTAGCTCCTACGAGCAGTACTTC
v_gene: TRBV10-3; d_gene: .; j_gene: TRBJ2-2; abundance: .; CDR3aa: CAISESSGVRTGELFF; CDR3nt: TGTGCCATCAGTGAGTCATCGGGGGTTCGGACCGGGGAGCTGTTTTTT
v_gene: TRBV7-9; d_gene: .; j_gene: TRBJ2-3; abundance: .; CDR3aa: CATTPSDTQYF; CDR3nt: TGTGCCACCACCCCCTCAGATACGCAGTATTTT